Below are 30 T cell receptor beta chains sequenced from a single sample in a study of T-cell memory formation after mild COVID-19. TCRdb redid the calling of the 5' RACE reads with MiXCR, one entry per CDR3 protein. The table shows roughly 300,000 distinct CDR3 sequences, with under 8.5% occurring only once. Sequencing was carried out using PBMCs or a T cell subset sorted from them (not recorded which). These receptors came from a man in his late teens or twenties who had mild COVID-19 (a few samples of this study predate the infection). Cell type and time point are not known.

This sequence joins TRBV5-1 and TRBJ2-1; 8 nucleotides line up with TRBD1. Looked up from germline, CDR1 is SGHRS and CDR2 is YFSETQ. The trim removed 4 bases at V and 1 base at J, leaving 4 bases unmatched. The CDR3 length is 15 residues. The CDR3 loop is CASSQGALSYNEQFF. The CDR3 DNA reads TGCGCCAGCAGCCAGGGGGCACTATCCTACAATGAGCAGTTCTTC.

This clonotype was picked up a small number of times. The chain carries TRBV19 and TRBJ1-2; a weak D match, TRBD1 (5 bases). V lost 6 bases and J 7 bases, leaving 21 bases between the germline ends. The germline V gene has CDR1 LNHDA and CDR2 SQIVND (reference sequence). There are 15 residues in the CDR3. The CDR3 reads CASSHRFPVSFGYTF. The CDR3, as DNA: TGTGCCAGTAGCCACAGGTTCCCTGTCTCGTTTGGCTACACCTTC.

This clonotype was detected a few times. This chain uses TRBV5-1 with TRBJ1-1, with D perhaps TRBD1 (5 bases). The V end was cut by 0 bases, the J end by 1 base, with 10 bases between. This CDR3 spans 15 amino acids. The V gene's germline CDR1 is SGHRS and CDR2 YFSETQ. CDR3 region: CASSLGRDWNTEAFF. The CDR3 bases are TGCGCCAGCAGCTTGGGAAGGGACTGGAACACTGAAGCTTTCTTT.

This clonotype was counted only a few times. V gene TRBV6-5 combines with J gene TRBJ2-1, with a tentative D call TRBD2 (5 bases). Germline V lookup: CDR1 MNHEY, CDR2 SVGAGI. With 3 bases removed from V and 7 bases from J, the gap between germline ends came to 10 bases. The CDR3 is made up of 13 amino acids. The CDR3 reads CASSYGLANEQFF. The CDR3 DNA reads as TGTGCCAGCAGTTATGGACTGGCTAATGAGCAGTTCTTC.

CDR3 sequence reads: CASSPSPDGNIQYF. The CDR3 DNA reads TGCGCCAGCAGCCCGAGCCCGGACGGTAACATTCAGTACTTC. The gene calls are TRBV5-1 and TRBJ2-4; D not certain. CDR3 length equals 14 residues. Trimming took off 4 bases at V and 7 bases at J, with 15 bases between the two ends. CDR1 and CDR2 from the germline V gene are SGHRS and YFSETQ.

CDR3 region: CASSLPGQGPETQYF. In DNA form, the CDR3 reads TGTGCCAGCAGCCTACCGGGACAGGGACCAGAGACCCAGTACTTC. The chain combines TRBV7-8 with TRBJ2-5; 9 bases align to TRBD1. Trimming at V came to 5 bases and at J to 4 bases, leaving 8 bases not matched to a gene. The germline V gene encodes CDR1 SGHVS and CDR2 FQNEAQ. The CDR3 extends over 15 amino acids.

The V call is TRBV7-2, the J call TRBJ2-1, with D uncertain. The V gene lost 0 bases and the J gene lost 7 bases, with 10 bases spanning the gap. The CDR3 is 14 amino acids. Germline V gives CDR1 SGHTA, CDR2 FQGNSA. The CDR3 spells CASSLAASWNEQFF. For the CDR3, the DNA is TGTGCCAGCAGCTTAGCGGCCTCCTGGAATGAGCAGTTCTTC.

This clonotype was counted only a few times. The CDR3 loop reads CASSWRRYQETQYF. In nucleotides, the CDR3 is TGTGCCAGCAGTTGGCGGAGGTACCAAGAGACCCAGTACTTC. The chain carries TRBV6-1 and TRBJ2-5; perhaps TRBD2 as D (5 bases). Germline CDR1 MNHNS, CDR2 SASEGT. CDR3 length equals 14 residues. V was trimmed by 5 bases and J by 0 bases, leaving 10 bases between them.

This clonotype was observed a few times. The V and J genes are TRBV6-5 and TRBJ1-1; D may be TRBD1 (6 bases). This CDR3 is built from 13 residues. Germline V lookup: CDR1 MNHEY, CDR2 SVGAGI. Trimming shortened V by 8 bases and J by 5 bases, and 15 bases separated the two germline ends. This chain's CDR3 is CASLPRGRTEAFF. CDR3 DNA sequence: TGTGCCAGCCTCCCGCGGGGGCGGACTGAAGCTTTCTTT.

This clonotype was detected many times. V is TRBV7-9 and J is TRBJ1-4, with D possibly matching TRBD1 (6 bases). V lost 8 bases to trimming and J lost 8 bases, with 15 bases between them. Germline V gene lookup returns CDR1 SEHNR and CDR2 FQNEAQ (reference sequence). The length of the CDR3 is 13 residues. The CDR3 region is CASRPQGREKLFF. CDR3 sequence (DNA): TGTGCCAGCCGCCCTCAGGGGCGGGAAAAACTGTTTTTT.

This clonotype was picked up many times. The chain carries TRBV15 and TRBJ2-3; TRBD2 might be the D (6 bases). Germline values: CDR1 LNHNV, CDR2 YYDKDF (reference sequence). The CDR3 length is 17 residues. Trimming left V 1 base short and J 2 bases short, with 16 bases between. CDR3 amino acids: CATSRGSPGDPTDTQYF. The CDR3 DNA reads as TGTGCCACCAGCAGAGGGTCACCGGGGGACCCCACAGATACGCAGTATTTT.

This rearrangement joins TRBV7-2 to TRBJ1-1; D unclear. V lost 3 bases and J 11 bases, leaving 13 bases between the germline ends. CDR3 length: 12 residues. The germline V gene has CDR1 SGHTA and CDR2 FQGNSA. CDR3 coding DNA: TGTGCCAGCAGCTTGAGGAGCTTTGAGGCTTTCTTT. Translated: CASSLRSFEAFF.

The chain links TRBV9 to TRBJ2-5; D may correspond to TRBD1 or TRBD2 (5 bases each). The CDR3 covers 15 residues. Per the germline V gene, CDR1 is SGDLS and CDR2 is YYNGEE. Between the trimmed V and J ends, which lost 4 bases and 7 bases, there was a span of 20 bases. The CDR3 sequence is CASSPDLGALRTQYF. The CDR3, as DNA: TGTGCCAGCAGCCCCGATCTCGGGGCATTGCGGACCCAGTACTTC.

The chain combines TRBV6-1 with TRBJ1-1, with D uncertain. This CDR3 contains 15 residues. In germline, CDR1 is MNHNS, CDR2 SASEGT. Trimming removed 6 bases at V and 4 bases at J, with 18 bases between. In DNA form, the CDR3 reads TGTGCCAGCAGCCCCCGCCAGGACCCCAGCACTGAAGCTTTCTTT. It yields the protein CASSPRQDPSTEAFF.

This clonotype was detected only a few times. The rearrangement joins TRBV7-6 to TRBJ2-7; D is perhaps TRBD1 (5 bases). This CDR3 has 14 amino acids. Trimming took off 5 bases at V and 5 bases at J, with 16 bases between the two ends. Germline V gene sequence: CDR1 SGHVS, CDR2 FNYEAQ. In DNA form, the CDR3 reads TGTGCCAGCAGCCCAAAGGCAGGGTTAAACGAGCAGTACTTC. It codes for CASSPKAGLNEQYF.

This clonotype was detected many times. This chain uses TRBV11-2 with TRBJ2-5; 7 nucleotides agree with TRBD1. V gave up 1 base and J gave up 5 bases; unmatched junction bases: 16. The CDR3 length is 18 residues. The germline gives CDR1 SGHAT, CDR2 FQNNGV. CDR3 residues: CASSLVPGGHPLAETQYF. DNA of the CDR3: TGTGCCAGCAGCTTAGTCCCAGGGGGTCACCCCCTTGCCGAGACCCAGTACTTC.

This clonotype was picked up a small number of times. V usage is TRBV5-1 and J usage is TRBJ2-7, with 7 bases lining up with TRBD1. CDR3 length: 18 residues. Trimming took 0 bases from V and 0 from J; bases not matched to a gene: 12. CDR1 is SGHRS, CDR2 YFSETQ, per germline. The CDR3 DNA reads TGCGCCAGCAGCTTGGCCCTGGACCGACAGGGTAGCTCCTACGAGCAGTACTTC. Its translation: CASSLALDRQGSSYEQYF.

This clonotype was seen repeatedly, ten times or more. The chain has TRBV7-6 and TRBJ2-1; no reliable D call. CDR1 SGHVS and CDR2 FNYEAQ come from the germline V gene. CDR3 length: 16 amino acids. V was pared by 1 base and J by 0 bases, with 10 bases between. The CDR3 nucleotides are TGTGCCAGCAGCTTAGACCGCCCGAGCTCCTACAATGAGCAGTTCTTC. This codes for CASSLDRPSSYNEQFF.

This rearrangement joins TRBV28 to TRBJ1-3; TRBD1 agrees at 7 bases. The germline gives CDR1 MDHEN, CDR2 SYDVKM. V was clipped by 5 bases and J by 0 bases; unmatched bases: 7. The CDR3 length is 16 residues. DNA of the CDR3: TGTGCCAGCAGTCACCACCGGACAGGCTCTGGAAACACCATATATTTT. Its translation: CASSHHRTGSGNTIYF.

The chain recombines TRBV6-6 with TRBJ1-1; D gene uncertain. CDR1 and CDR2 (germline): MNHNY, SVGAGI (reference sequence). The CDR3 loop spans 14 amino acids. Trimming removed 0 bases at V and 2 bases at J, with 7 bases between. The CDR3 reads CASSYSGLNTEAFF. DNA for the CDR3: TGTGCCAGCAGTTACTCTGGCCTAAACACTGAAGCTTTCTTT.

This clonotype has ten or more counts. The gene calls are TRBV5-4 and TRBJ1-4; 7 nucleotides align to TRBD1. The CDR3 runs 14 residues. With V trimmed by 4 bases and J by 7 bases, 7 bases remained unmatched. Germline V gene lookup returns CDR1 SGHNT and CDR2 YYREEE (reference sequence). The CDR3 loop is CASSRQGAAEKLFF. DNA for the CDR3: TGTGCCAGCAGCCGACAGGGAGCGGCTGAAAAACTGTTTTTT.

This clonotype was counted many times. The chain links TRBV6-1 to TRBJ2-1; 8 bases agree with TRBD2. The V gene's germline CDR1 is MNHNS and CDR2 SASEGT. J gave up 3 bases and V 8 bases, and 12 bases lay outside the gene matches. The CDR3 consists of 16 residues. The CDR3 DNA is TGTGCCAGCCTCGTCGTCCAGCGGGGGATCTACAATGAGCAGTTCTTC. This translates into CASLVVQRGIYNEQFF.

The genes are TRBV16 and TRBJ1-3; D gene unclear. This CDR3 region has 13 residues. V lost 4 bases and J lost 2, with 6 bases in between. CDR1 KGHSY and CDR2 FQNENV come from the germline V gene. The CDR3, as DNA: TGTGCCAGCAGCCCCCGACCTGGAAACACCATATATTTT. Translating gives CASSPRPGNTIYF.

V gene TRBV29-1 combines with J gene TRBJ1-1; 9 bases are shared with TRBD1. Germline CDR1 reads SQVTM; CDR2 reads ANQGSEA. The CDR3 runs 12 residues. The J segment lost 7 bases and the V segment lost 5 bases, leaving 5 bases of the junction unmatched. The CDR3 coding sequence is TGCAGCGTTCTAACAGGGGGCGGTGAAGCTTTCTTT. It specifies CSVLTGGGEAFF.

This clonotype was counted many times. The chain is built from TRBV27 and TRBJ2-1, with D perhaps TRBD2 (6 bases). Germline CDR1 and CDR2: MNHEY and SMNVEV (reference sequence). V was shortened by 7 bases and J by 4 bases, with 8 bases between the two germline ends. The CDR3 runs to 12 residues. The CDR3 DNA sequence: TGTGCCAGCACCGGGGGATACAATGAGCAGTTCTTC. Amino acids: CASTGGYNEQFF.

The chain recombines TRBV5-6 with TRBJ1-4, with TRBD1 matching 7 bases. The germline gives CDR1 SGHDT, CDR2 YYEEEE. With V trimmed by 0 bases and J by 8 bases, 7 bases remained unmatched. CDR3 length: 15 amino acids. CDR3 in DNA: TGTGCCAGCAGCTTGGTAGGTCAGGGGGAAGAAAAACTGTTTTTT. Residues: CASSLVGQGEEKLFF.

The gene calls are TRBV5-1 and TRBJ2-2; TRBD2 might be the D (7 bases). The CDR3 is 17 residues long. Trimming left V 6 bases short and J 6 bases short, with 24 bases between. Germline V CDR1 and CDR2: SGHRS, YFSETQ. In DNA form, the CDR3 reads TGCGCCAGCACACCCCCGCCGAGGGGGGGCGACGCCGGGGAGCTGTTTTTT. Translating it yields CASTPPPRGGDAGELFF.

On this clonotype itself: At one boundary the junction diverges from the germline segment, which might be a read error. This chain links TRBV9 with TRBJ1-1; no clear D. The CDR3 is 13 residues long. Germline lookup yields CDR1 SGDLS and CDR2 YYNGEE. The CDR3 is CDSSVATNTEAFF. CDR3 sequence (DNA): TGTGACAGCAGCGTCGCGACGAACACTGAAGCTTTCTTT.

This clonotype was detected a few times. The V and J genes are TRBV20-1 and TRBJ2-7; D is ambiguous. The CDR3 consists of 12 residues. CDR1 DFQATT and CDR2 SNEGSKA come from the germline V gene (reference sequence). V was pared by 6 bases and J by 3 bases, with 12 bases between. CDR3 residues: CSAIHGNYEQYV. CDR3 coding DNA: TGCAGTGCCATACACGGTAACTACGAGCAGTACGTC.

The chain joins TRBV19 to TRBJ2-1; 10 bases fit TRBD2. CDR1 and CDR2 (germline): LNHDA, SQIVND (reference sequence). Trimming removed 9 bases from V and 1 base from J; junction bases left unmatched: 9. This CDR3 region has 16 residues. CDR3 protein: CASAPLSGGSYNEQFF. The CDR3 coding sequence is TGTGCCAGCGCACCTCTTAGCGGGGGGTCCTACAATGAGCAGTTCTTC.